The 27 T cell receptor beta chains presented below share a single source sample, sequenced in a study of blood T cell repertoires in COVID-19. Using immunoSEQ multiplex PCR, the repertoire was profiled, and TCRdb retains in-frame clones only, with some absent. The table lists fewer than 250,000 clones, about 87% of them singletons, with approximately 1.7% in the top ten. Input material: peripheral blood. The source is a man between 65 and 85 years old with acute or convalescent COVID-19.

The CDR3, as DNA: TGTGCCAGTAGTATACCACGGGATTCAGTTTCAGATACGCAGTATTTT. It specifies CASSIPRDSVSDTQYF. The chain couples TRBV19 to TRBJ2-3, with a tentative D call TRBD2 (5 bases). The V end was cut by 2 bases, the J end by 4 bases, with 16 bases between. This CDR3 is 16 amino acids long. Germline assignment: CDR1 LNHDA and CDR2 SQIVND (reference sequence).

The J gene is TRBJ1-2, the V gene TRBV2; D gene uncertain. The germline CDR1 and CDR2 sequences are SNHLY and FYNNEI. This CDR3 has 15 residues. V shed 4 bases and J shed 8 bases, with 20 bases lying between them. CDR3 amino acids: CASSGTLEGVGGYTF. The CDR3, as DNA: TGTGCCAGCAGTGGTACCCTCGAGGGCGTCGGGGGCTACACCTTC.

The CDR3 DNA reads TGTGCCAGCTCACTACAGGGGAACTCTGGAAACACCATATATTTT. Translating gives CASSLQGNSGNTIYF. This chain joins TRBV18 and TRBJ1-3; 7 nucleotides match TRBD1. Trimming cost V 4 bases and J 0 bases; bases outside gene matches: 3. The CDR3 contains 15 residues. Germline V CDR1 and CDR2: KGHSH, LQKENI.

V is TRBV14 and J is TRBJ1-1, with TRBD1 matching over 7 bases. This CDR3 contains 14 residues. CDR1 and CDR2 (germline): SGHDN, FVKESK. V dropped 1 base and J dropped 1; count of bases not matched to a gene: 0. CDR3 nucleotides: TGTGCCAGCAGCCAAGGGACAGGGAACACTGAAGCTTTCTTT. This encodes CASSQGTGNTEAFF.

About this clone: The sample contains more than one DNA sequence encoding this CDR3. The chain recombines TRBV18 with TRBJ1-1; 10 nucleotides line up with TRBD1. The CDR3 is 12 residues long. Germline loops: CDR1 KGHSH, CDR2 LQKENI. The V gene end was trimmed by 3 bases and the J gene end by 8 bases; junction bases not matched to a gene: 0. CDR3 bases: TGTGCCAGCTCACCGGGACAGGGGGAAGCTTTCTTT. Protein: CASSPGQGEAFF.

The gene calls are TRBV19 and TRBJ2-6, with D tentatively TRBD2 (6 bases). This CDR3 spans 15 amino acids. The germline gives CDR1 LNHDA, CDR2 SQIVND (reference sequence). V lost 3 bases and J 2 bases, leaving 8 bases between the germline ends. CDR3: CASSIGGAGANVLTF. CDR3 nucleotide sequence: TGTGCCAGTAGTATCGGAGGGGCTGGGGCCAACGTCCTGACTTTC.

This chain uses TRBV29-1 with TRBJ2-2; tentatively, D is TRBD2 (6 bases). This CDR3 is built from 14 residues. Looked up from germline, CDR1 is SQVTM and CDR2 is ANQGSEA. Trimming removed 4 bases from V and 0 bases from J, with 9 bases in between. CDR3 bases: TGCAGCGTTGCCGGGGGTACGAACACCGGGGAGCTGTTTTTT. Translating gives CSVAGGTNTGELFF.

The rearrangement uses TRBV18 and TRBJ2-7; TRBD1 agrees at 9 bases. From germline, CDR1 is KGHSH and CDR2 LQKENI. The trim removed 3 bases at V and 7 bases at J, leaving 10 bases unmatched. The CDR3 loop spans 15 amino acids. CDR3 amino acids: CASSPPGTGPLEQYF. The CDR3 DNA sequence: TGTGCCAGCTCACCCCCCGGGACAGGGCCGTTGGAGCAGTACTTC.

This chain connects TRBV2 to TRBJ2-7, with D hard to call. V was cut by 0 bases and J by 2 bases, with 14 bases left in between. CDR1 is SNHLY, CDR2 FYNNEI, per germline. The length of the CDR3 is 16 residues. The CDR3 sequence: CASSEAPPGITYEQYF. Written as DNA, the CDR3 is TGTGCCAGCAGTGAAGCCCCTCCAGGCATTACCTACGAGCAGTACTTC. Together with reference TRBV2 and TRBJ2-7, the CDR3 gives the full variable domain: EPEVTQTPSHQVTQMGQEVILRCVPISNHLYFYWYRQILGQKVEFLVSFYNNEISEKSEIFDDQFSVERPDGSNFTLKIRSTKLEDSAMYFCASSEAPPGITYEQYFGPGTRLTVT.

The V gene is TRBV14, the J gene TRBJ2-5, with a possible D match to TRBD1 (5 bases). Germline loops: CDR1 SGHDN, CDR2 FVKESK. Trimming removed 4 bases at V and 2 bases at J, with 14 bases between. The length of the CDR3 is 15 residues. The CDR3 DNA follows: TGTGCCAGCAGCCCCAGGGTTGGGCCGCAAGAGACCCAGTACTTC. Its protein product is CASSPRVGPQETQYF.

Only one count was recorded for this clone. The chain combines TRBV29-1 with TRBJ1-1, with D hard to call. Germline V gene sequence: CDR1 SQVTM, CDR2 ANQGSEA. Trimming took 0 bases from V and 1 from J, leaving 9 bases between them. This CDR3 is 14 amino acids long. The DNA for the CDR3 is TGCAGCGTTGAAGATCTTGCAGGGAACACTGAAGCTTTCTTT. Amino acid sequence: CSVEDLAGNTEAFF.

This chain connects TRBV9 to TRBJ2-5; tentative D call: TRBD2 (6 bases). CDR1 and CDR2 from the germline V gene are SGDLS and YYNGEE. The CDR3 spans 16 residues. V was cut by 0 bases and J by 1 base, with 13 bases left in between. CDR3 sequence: CASSVGLGGAQETQYF. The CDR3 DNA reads TGTGCCAGCAGCGTAGGATTAGGAGGGGCCCAAGAGACCCAGTACTTC.

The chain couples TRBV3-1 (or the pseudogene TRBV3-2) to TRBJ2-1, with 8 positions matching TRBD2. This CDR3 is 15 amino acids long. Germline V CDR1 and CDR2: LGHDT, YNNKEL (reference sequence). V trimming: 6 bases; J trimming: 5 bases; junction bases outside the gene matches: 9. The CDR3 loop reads CASSPSGGSNNEQFF. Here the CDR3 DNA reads TGTGCCAGCAGTCCCTCGGGAGGGTCAAACAATGAGCAGTTCTTC.

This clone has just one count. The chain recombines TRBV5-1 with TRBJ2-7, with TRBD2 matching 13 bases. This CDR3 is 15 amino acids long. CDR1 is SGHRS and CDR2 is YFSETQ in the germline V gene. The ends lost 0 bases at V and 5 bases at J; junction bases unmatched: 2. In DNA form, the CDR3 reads TGCGCCAGCAGCTTGGGGGGGACTAGCGGGAACGAGCAGTACTTC. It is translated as CASSLGGTSGNEQYF. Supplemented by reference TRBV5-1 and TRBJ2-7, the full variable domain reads KAGVTQTPRYLIKTRGQQVTLSCSPISGHRSVSWYQQTPGQGLQFLFEYFSETQRNKGNFPGRFSGRQFSNSRSEMNVSTLELGDSALYLCASSLGGTSGNEQYFGPGTRLTVT.

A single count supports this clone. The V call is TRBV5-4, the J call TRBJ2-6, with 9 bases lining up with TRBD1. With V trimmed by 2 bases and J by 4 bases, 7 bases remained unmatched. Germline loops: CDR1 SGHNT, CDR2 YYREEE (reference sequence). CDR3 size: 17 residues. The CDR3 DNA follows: TGTGCCAGCAGCTTATTGGGACAGGGACCCGGGGCCAACGTCCTGACTTTC. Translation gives CASSLLGQGPGANVLTF.

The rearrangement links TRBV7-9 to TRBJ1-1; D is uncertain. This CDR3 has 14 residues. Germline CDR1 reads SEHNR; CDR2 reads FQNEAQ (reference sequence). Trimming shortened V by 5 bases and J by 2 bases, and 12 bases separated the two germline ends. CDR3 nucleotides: TGTGCCAGCAGCCTATTGGGCGTAAACACTGAAGCTTTCTTT. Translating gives CASSLLGVNTEAFF.

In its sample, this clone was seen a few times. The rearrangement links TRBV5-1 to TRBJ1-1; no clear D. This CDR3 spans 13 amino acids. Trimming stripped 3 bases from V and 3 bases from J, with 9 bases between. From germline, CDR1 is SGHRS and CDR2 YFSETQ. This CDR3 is CASSWRAYTEAFF. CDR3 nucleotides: TGCGCCAGCAGCTGGAGGGCCTACACTGAAGCTTTCTTT.

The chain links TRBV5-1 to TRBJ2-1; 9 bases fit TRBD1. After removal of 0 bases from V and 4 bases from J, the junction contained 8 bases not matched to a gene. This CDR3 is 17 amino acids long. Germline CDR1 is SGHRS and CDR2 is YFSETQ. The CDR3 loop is CASSLEVWDRVYNEQFF. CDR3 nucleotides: TGCGCCAGCAGCTTGGAGGTTTGGGACAGGGTTTACAATGAGCAGTTCTTC.

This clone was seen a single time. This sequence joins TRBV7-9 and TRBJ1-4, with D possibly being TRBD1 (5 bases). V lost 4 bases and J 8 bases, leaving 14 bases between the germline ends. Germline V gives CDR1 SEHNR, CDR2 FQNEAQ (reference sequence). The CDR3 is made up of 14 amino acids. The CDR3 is CASSSGTGGEKLFF. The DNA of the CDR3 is TGTGCCAGCAGCTCCGGGACGGGAGGAGAAAAACTGTTTTTT.

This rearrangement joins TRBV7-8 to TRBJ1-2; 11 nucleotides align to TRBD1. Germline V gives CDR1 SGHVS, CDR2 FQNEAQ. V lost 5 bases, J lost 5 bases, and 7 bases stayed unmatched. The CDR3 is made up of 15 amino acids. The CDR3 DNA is TGTGCCAGCAGCCCCGGGACAGGGGGTTTTTATGGCTACACCTTC. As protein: CASSPGTGGFYGYTF.

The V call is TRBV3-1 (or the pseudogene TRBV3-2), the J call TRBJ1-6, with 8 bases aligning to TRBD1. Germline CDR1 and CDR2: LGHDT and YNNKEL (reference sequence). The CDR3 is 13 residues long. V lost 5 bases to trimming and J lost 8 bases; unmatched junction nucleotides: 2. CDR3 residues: CASSSTGDSPLHF. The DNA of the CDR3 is TGTGCCAGCAGCTCGACAGGGGATTCACCCCTCCACTTT.

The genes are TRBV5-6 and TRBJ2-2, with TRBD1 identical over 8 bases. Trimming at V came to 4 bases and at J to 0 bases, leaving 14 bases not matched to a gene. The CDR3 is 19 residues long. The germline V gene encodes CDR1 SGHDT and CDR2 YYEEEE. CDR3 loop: CASSELGSLGQANTGELFF. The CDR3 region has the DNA TGTGCCAGCAGCGAGCTTGGGTCTCTGGGACAGGCGAACACCGGGGAGCTGTTTTTT.

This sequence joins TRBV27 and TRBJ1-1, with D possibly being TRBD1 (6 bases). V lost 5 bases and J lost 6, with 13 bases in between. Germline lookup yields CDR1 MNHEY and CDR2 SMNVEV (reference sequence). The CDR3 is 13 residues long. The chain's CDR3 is CASSVRGRAEAFF. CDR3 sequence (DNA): TGTGCCAGCAGTGTTAGGGGGAGGGCTGAAGCTTTCTTT.

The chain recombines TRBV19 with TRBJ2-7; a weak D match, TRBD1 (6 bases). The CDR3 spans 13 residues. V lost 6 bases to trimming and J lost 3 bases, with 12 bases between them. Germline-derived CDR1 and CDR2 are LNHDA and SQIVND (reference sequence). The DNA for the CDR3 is TGTGCCAGTAGCCCGACAGGCAACTACGAGCAGTACTTC. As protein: CASSPTGNYEQYF.

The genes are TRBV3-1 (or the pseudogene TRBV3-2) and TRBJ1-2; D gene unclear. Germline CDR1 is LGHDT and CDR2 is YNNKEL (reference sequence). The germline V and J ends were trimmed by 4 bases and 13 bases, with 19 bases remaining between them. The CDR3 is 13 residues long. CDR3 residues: CASSLSGGPHFTF. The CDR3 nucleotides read TGTGCCAGCAGCCTAAGTGGAGGGCCCCACTTCACCTTC.

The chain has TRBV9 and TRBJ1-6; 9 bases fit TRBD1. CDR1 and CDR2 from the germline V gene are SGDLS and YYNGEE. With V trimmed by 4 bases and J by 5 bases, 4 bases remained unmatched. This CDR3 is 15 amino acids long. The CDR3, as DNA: TGTGCCAGCAGCACACAGGGGGCTGATAATTCACCCCTCCACTTT. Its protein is CASSTQGADNSPLHF.

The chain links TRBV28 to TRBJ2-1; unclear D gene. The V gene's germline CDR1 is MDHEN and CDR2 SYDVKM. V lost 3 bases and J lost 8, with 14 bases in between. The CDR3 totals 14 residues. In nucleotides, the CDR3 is TGTGCCAGCAGTTTGGGCAGTAATAGGCATGAGCAGTTCTTC. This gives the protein CASSLGSNRHEQFF.